Following are 16 T cell receptor beta chains from one sample sequenced in a study of blood T cell repertoires in COVID-19. The data were produced by immunoSEQ multiplex PCR, yet TCRdb's version contains in-frame clones alone and is incomplete. The data contain some 100,000 clones, approximately 90% of them singletons. Sequences were obtained from peripheral blood. These receptors were obtained from a man in his 60s with acute or convalescent COVID-19.

DNA of the CDR3: TGTGCCAGTAGTCCCCGGGGGGCGCGGGAATCTATTTATGGCTACACCTTC. This translates into CASSPRGARESIYGYTF. The gene calls are TRBV19 and TRBJ1-2; possible D gene TRBD1, 6 bases. CDR1 and CDR2 from the germline V gene are LNHDA and SQIVND (reference sequence). CDR3 size: 17 residues. The V and J ends lost 5 bases and 5 bases respectively, with 24 bases between them.

This clone was seen just once. The chain couples TRBV7-3 to TRBJ2-1, with 11 nucleotides matching TRBD2. Germline CDR1 SGHTA, CDR2 FQGTGA. The ends lost 0 bases at V and 10 bases at J; junction bases unmatched: 5. The length of the CDR3 is 15 residues. CDR3 amino acids: CASSLTVSGRGEQFF. CDR3 nucleotide sequence: TGTGCCAGCAGCTTAACTGTTAGCGGGAGGGGAGAGCAGTTCTTC.

The chain couples TRBV6-5 to TRBJ1-1; a weak D match, TRBD1 (5 bases). Between the trimmed V and J ends, which lost 5 bases and 0 bases, there was a span of 10 bases. The CDR3 totals 14 residues. The V gene's germline CDR1 is MNHEY and CDR2 SVGAGI. In nucleotides, the CDR3 is TGTGCCAGCAGTCCGCAGGGTCTGAACACTGAAGCTTTCTTT. As protein: CASSPQGLNTEAFF.

Only one count was recorded for this clone. The chain carries TRBV7-2 and TRBJ1-6; no firm D call. The V end lost 2 bases, the J end lost 0 bases, and 5 bases lay between the germline ends. Germline V gene data show CDR1 as SGHTA and CDR2 as FQGNSA. CDR3 length: 15 residues. CDR3 sequence reads: CASSLSGSYNSPLHF. The CDR3 DNA follows: TGTGCCAGCAGCTTATCCGGCTCCTATAATTCACCCCTCCACTTT.

CDR3 sequence reads: CASSQTNEVLALNEQFF. CDR3 coding DNA: TGTGCCAGCAGCCAAACTAATGAGGTCCTCGCCCTCAATGAGCAGTTCTTC. The V and J genes are TRBV14 and TRBJ2-1; the D is unclear. This CDR3 has 17 amino acids. The V and J ends lost 2 bases and 6 bases respectively, with 20 bases between them. The germline V gene has CDR1 SGHDN and CDR2 FVKESK.

The chain uses TRBV12-3 or TRBV12-4 and TRBJ2-7; weak D call: TRBD2 (6 bases). The V end was cut by 4 bases, the J end by 4 bases, with 11 bases between. This CDR3 is built from 13 residues. The CDR3 nucleotides read TGTGCCAGCAGTTCTAGCGAGAATTACGAGCAGTACGTC. It is translated as CASSSSENYEQYV.

The chain is built from TRBV2 and TRBJ2-2; possible D gene TRBD1, 6 bases. Germline CDR1 is SNHLY and CDR2 is FYNNEI. Trimming left V 6 bases short and J 8 bases short, with 19 bases between. This CDR3 is built from 15 residues. The CDR3 here is CASSERTVPGGELFF. The CDR3 DNA reads as TGTGCCAGCAGCGAACGGACAGTCCCTGGGGGGGAGCTGTTTTTT.

The chain joins TRBV6-8 to TRBJ2-3, with 11 bases lining up with TRBD2. The J segment lost 4 bases and the V segment lost 8 bases, leaving 26 bases of the junction unmatched. The CDR3 covers 21 residues. Germline lookup yields CDR1 MNHGY and CDR2 SAAAGT. Here the CDR3 reads CASWVGGHQFLLAGEPDTQYF. The CDR3 nucleotides are TGTGCCAGCTGGGTAGGGGGACACCAGTTTTTACTAGCGGGAGAACCAGATACGCAGTATTTT.

The rearrangement links TRBV2 to TRBJ1-4; D gene unclear. This CDR3 has 14 amino acids. CDR1 SNHLY and CDR2 FYNNEI come from the germline V gene. V was pared by 7 bases and J by 1 base, with 10 bases between. CDR3 sequence reads: CASTLGRTNEKLFF. The CDR3 bases are TGTGCCAGCACCCTGGGGAGAACTAATGAAAAACTGTTTTTT.

J is TRBJ2-2 and V is TRBV6-2 or TRBV6-3; the match to TRBD2 covers 8 bases. In germline, CDR1 is MNHEY, CDR2 SVGEGT. With 2 bases clipped from V and 1 base from J, the junction kept 0 bases outside the gene matches. The CDR3 loop spans 15 amino acids. CDR3 residues: CASSYRGGNTGELFF. The CDR3 nucleotides read TGTGCCAGCAGTTACCGGGGGGGGAACACCGGGGAGCTGTTTTTT.

This chain uses TRBV11-3 with TRBJ2-1; 15 bases agree with TRBD2. From germline, CDR1 is SGHNT and CDR2 YENEEA. This CDR3 is 16 amino acids long. The ends lost 4 bases at V and 7 bases at J; junction bases unmatched: 5. The DNA for the CDR3 is TGTGCCAGCAGCTCTGGACTAGCGGGAGGGTCGAATGAGCAGTTCTTC. Translation gives CASSSGLAGGSNEQFF.

The rearrangement joins TRBV2 to TRBJ1-5, with TRBD1 matching 9 bases. In germline, CDR1 is SNHLY, CDR2 FYNNEI. The CDR3 has 16 residues. J gave up 2 bases and V 3 bases, and 5 bases lay outside the gene matches. The CDR3 sequence: CASSEDRGVRNQPQHF. Here the CDR3 DNA reads TGTGCCAGCAGTGAGGACAGGGGCGTCCGCAATCAGCCCCAGCATTTT.

The rearrangement links TRBV9 to TRBJ1-6; TRBD1 matches 10 bases. There are 15 residues in the CDR3. Per germline, CDR1 SGDLS and CDR2 YYNGEE. V trimming: 4 bases; J trimming: 8 bases; junction bases outside the gene matches: 6. This CDR3 reads CASSLGGTGDSPLHF. In DNA form, the CDR3 reads TGTGCCAGCAGCCTCGGGGGGACAGGGGATTCACCCCTCCACTTT. The entire variable domain, with the rest obtained from reference TRBV9 and TRBJ1-6, is as follows: DSGVTQTPKHLITATGQRVTLRCSPRSGDLSVYWYQQSLDQGLQFLIQYYNGEERAKGNILERFSAQQFPDLHSELNLSSLELGDSALYFCASSLGGTGDSPLHFGNGTRLTVT.

This clone showed up just once. The chain is built from TRBV15 and TRBJ1-3; D is unresolved. V gave up 1 base and J gave up 0 bases, with 7 bases separating them. The CDR3 runs to 15 residues. The germline gives CDR1 LNHNV, CDR2 YYDKDF (reference sequence). CDR3 sequence (DNA): TGTGCCACCAGCAGAGCACTCAACTCTGGAAACACCATATATTTT. As protein: CATSRALNSGNTIYF. The full variable domain, with the rest looked up from reference TRBV15 and TRBJ1-3, is DAMVIQNPRYQVTQFGKPVTLSCSQTLNHNVMYWYQQKSSQAPKLLFHYYDKDFNNEADTPDNFQSRRPNTSFCFLDIRSPGLGDTAMYLCATSRALNSGNTIYFGEGSWLTVV.

The gene calls are TRBV30 and TRBJ2-7; TRBD1 aligns across 8 bases. Trimming cost V 3 bases and J 3 bases; bases outside gene matches: 13. The CDR3 sequence is 16 residues long. Per germline, CDR1 GTSNPN and CDR2 SVGIG (reference sequence). The CDR3 nucleotides read TGTGCCTGGAGCGACCCCGCCCGGACAGGGAGCTACGAGCAGTACTTC. It specifies CAWSDPARTGSYEQYF.

The chain combines TRBV11-3 with TRBJ2-5; 10 bases agree with TRBD2. The ends lost 3 bases at V and 4 bases at J; junction bases unmatched: 2. The CDR3 runs 14 residues. Germline CDR1 SGHNT, CDR2 YENEEA. The CDR3, as DNA: TGTGCCAGCAGCTTGAGCGGGAGGGGAGAGACCCAGTACTTC. This translates into CASSLSGRGETQYF.